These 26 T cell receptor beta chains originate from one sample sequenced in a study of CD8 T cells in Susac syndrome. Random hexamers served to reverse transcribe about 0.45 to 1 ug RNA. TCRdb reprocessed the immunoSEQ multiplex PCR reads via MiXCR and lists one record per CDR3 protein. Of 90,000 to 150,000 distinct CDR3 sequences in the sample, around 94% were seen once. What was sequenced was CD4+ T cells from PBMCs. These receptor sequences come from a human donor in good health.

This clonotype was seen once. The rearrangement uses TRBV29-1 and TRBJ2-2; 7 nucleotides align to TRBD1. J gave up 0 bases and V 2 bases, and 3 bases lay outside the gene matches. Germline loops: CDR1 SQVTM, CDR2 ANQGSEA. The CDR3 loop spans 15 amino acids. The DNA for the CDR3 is TGCAGCGTTGAAAGTGGGACAGCGAACACCGGGGAGCTGTTTTTT. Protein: CSVESGTANTGELFF.

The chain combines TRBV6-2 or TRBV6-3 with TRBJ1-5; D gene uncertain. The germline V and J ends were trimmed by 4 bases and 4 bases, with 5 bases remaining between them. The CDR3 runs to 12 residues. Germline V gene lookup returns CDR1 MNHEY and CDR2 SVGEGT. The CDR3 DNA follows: TGTGCCAGCAGTTCGGGAAATCAGCCCCAGCATTTT. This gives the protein CASSSGNQPQHF.

The CDR3 here is CASSRGPGRNQPQHF. The CDR3 DNA reads as TGTGCCAGTAGCCGCGGTCCGGGACGCAATCAGCCCCAGCATTTT. The V and J genes are TRBV19 and TRBJ1-5, with TRBD1 as a possible D gene (5 bases). Germline V gene lookup returns CDR1 LNHDA and CDR2 SQIVND (reference sequence). V lost 6 bases and J 2 bases, leaving 14 bases between the germline ends. There are 15 residues in the CDR3.

The CDR3 sequence: CASGWDRDRPGELFF. CDR3 nucleotide sequence: TGCGCCAGCGGATGGGACAGGGACCGACCCGGGGAGCTGTTTTTT. The chain combines TRBV5-1 with TRBJ2-2; 9 bases map to TRBD1. With V trimmed by 7 bases and J by 6 bases, 10 bases remained unmatched. There are 15 residues in the CDR3. CDR1 is SGHRS, CDR2 YFSETQ, per germline.

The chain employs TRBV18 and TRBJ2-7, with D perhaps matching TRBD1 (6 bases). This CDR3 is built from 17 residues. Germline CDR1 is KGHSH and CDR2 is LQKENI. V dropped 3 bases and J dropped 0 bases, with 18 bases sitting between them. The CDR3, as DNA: TGTGCCAGCTCACCTTCCATGATTGGACAGATCTCCTACGAGCAGTACTTC. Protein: CASSPSMIGQISYEQYF.

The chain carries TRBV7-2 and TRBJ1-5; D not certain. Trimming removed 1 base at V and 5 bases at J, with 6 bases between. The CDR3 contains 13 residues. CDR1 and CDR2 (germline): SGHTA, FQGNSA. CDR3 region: CASSLGKDQPQHF. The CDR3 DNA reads TGTGCCAGCAGCTTAGGAAAGGATCAGCCCCAGCATTTT.

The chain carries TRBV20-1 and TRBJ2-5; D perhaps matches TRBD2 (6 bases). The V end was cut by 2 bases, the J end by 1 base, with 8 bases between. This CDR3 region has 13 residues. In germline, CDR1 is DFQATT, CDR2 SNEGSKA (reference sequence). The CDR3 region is CSARIAVQETQYF. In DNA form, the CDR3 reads TGCAGTGCTAGAATAGCGGTCCAAGAGACCCAGTACTTC.

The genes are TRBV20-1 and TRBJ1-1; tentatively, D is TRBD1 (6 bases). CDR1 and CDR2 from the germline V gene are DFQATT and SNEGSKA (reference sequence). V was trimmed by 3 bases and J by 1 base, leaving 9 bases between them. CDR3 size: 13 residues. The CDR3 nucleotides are TGCAGTGCTAGGTGGGGGCAGAACACTGAAGCTTTCTTT. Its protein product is CSARWGQNTEAFF.

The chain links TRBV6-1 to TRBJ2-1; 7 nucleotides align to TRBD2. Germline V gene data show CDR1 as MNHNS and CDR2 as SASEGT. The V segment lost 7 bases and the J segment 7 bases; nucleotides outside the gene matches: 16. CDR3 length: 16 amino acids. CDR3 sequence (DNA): TGTGCCAGCATTCCGTCGGCGCGGGAGATCAGGAATGAGCAGTTCTTC. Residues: CASIPSAREIRNEQFF.

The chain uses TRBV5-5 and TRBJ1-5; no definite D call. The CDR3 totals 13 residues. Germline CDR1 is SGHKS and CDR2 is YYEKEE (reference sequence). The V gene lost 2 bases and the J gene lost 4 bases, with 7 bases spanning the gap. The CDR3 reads CASSLMGNQPQHF. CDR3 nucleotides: TGTGCCAGCAGCTTAATGGGGAATCAGCCCCAGCATTTT. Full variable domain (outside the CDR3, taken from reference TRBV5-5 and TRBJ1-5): DAGVTQSPTHLIKTRGQQVTLRCSPISGHKSVSWYQQVLGQGPQFIFQYYEKEERGRGNFPDRFSARQFPNYSSELNVNALLLGDSALYLCASSLMGNQPQHFGDGTRLSIL.

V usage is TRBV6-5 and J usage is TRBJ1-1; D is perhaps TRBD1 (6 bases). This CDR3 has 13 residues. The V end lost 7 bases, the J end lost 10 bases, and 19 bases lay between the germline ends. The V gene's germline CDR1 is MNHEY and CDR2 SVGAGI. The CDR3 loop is CASKRGVGVRAFF. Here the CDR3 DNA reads TGTGCCAGCAAAAGGGGGGTGGGGGTAAGAGCTTTCTTT.

The CDR3: CASSDGPSGANVLTF. CDR3 in DNA: TGTGCCAGCAGTGACGGGCCCTCTGGGGCCAACGTCCTGACTTTC. V usage is TRBV25-1 and J usage is TRBJ2-6; no firm D call. The CDR3 covers 15 residues. The V gene lost 3 bases and the J gene lost 0 bases, with 6 bases spanning the gap. The germline V gene has CDR1 MGHDK and CDR2 SYGVNS.

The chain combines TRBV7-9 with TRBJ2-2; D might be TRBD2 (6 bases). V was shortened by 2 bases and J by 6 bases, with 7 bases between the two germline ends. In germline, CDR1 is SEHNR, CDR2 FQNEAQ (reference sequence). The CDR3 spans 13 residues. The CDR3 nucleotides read TGTGCCAGCAGCTTACGGGGGTCCGGGGAGCTGTTTTTT. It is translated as CASSLRGSGELFF.

DNA for the CDR3: TGTGCCAGTAGTAACGACAGGGGGCGCGGGGAGACCCAGTACTTC. Translated: CASSNDRGRGETQYF. The V call is TRBV19, the J call TRBJ2-5, with 10 bases fitting TRBD1. CDR1 and CDR2 from the germline V gene are LNHDA and SQIVND (reference sequence). The CDR3 totals 15 residues. V was pared by 4 bases and J by 5 bases, with 7 bases of the junction left unmatched.

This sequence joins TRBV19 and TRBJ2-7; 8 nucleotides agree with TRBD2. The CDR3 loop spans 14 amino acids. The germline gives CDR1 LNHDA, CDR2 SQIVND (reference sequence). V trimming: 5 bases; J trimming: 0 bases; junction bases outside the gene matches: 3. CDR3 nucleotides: TGTGCCAGTAGTTCGAGCGGGAGCTCCTACGAGCAGTACTTC. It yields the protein CASSSSGSSYEQYF.

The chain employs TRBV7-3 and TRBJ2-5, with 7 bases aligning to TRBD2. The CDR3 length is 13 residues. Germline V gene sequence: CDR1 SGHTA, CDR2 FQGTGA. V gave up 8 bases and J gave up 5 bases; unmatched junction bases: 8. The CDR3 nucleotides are TGTGCCAGCGGGGGGGGACCGGGGGAGACCCAGTACTTC. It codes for CASGGGPGETQYF.

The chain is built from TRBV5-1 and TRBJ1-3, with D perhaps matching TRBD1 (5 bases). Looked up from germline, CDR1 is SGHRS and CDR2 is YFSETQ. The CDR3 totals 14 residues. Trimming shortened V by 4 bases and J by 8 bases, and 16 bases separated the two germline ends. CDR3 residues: CASSPPDTGHTIYF. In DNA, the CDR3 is TGCGCCAGCAGCCCCCCGGACACGGGACACACCATATATTTT.

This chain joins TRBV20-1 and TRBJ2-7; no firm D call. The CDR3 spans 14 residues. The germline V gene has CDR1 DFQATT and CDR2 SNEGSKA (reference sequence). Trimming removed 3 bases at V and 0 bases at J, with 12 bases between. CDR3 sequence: CSASPTGRSYEQYF. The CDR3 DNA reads TGCAGTGCTAGTCCGACCGGCCGCTCCTACGAGCAGTACTTC.

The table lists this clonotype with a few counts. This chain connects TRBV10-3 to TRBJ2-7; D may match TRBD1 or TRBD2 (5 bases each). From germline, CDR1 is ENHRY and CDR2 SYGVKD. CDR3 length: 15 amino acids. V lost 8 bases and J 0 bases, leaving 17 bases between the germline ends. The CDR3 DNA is TGTGCCATCTCGCAGGGAGCTAGGAGCTCCTACGAGCAGTACTTC. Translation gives CAISQGARSSYEQYF.

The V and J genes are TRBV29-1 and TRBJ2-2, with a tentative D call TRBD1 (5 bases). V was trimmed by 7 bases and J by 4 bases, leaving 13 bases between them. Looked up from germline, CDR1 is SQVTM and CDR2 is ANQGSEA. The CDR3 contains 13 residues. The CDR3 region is CSAGHPITGELFF. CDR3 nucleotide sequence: TGCAGCGCAGGGCACCCCATCACCGGGGAGCTGTTTTTT.

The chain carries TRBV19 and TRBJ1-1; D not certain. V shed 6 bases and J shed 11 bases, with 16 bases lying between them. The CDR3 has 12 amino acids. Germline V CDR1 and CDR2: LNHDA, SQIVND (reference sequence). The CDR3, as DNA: TGTGCCAGTAGCCAAACATGGCAGACGGCTTTCTTT. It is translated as CASSQTWQTAFF.

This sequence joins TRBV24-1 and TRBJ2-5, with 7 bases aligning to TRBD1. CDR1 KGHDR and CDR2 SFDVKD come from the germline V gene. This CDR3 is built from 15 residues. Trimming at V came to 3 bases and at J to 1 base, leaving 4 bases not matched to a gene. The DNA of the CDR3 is TGTGCCACCAGTGATACCGGGACAGCCCAAGAGACCCAGTACTTC. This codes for CATSDTGTAQETQYF.

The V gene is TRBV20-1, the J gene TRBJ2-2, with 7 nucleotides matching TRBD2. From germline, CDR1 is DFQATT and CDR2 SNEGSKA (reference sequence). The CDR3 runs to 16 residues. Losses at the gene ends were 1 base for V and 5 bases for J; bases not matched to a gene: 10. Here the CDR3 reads CSARGAGTTLTGELFF. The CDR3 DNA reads TGCAGTGCTAGAGGCGCCGGGACTACCCTGACCGGGGAGCTGTTTTTT.

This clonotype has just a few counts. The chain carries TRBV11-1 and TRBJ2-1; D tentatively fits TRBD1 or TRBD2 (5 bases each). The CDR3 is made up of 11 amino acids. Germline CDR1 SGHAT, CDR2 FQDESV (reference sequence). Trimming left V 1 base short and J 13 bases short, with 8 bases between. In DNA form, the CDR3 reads TGTGCCAGCAGCTTAGATGGGGACCAGTTCTTC. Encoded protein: CASSLDGDQFF.

The CDR3 reads CASSPTSGGETQYF. For the CDR3, the DNA is TGCGCCAGCAGCCCAACTAGCGGGGGAGAGACCCAGTACTTC. This chain connects TRBV5-1 to TRBJ2-5; 11 bases fit TRBD2. Germline CDR1 SGHRS, CDR2 YFSETQ. V shed 4 bases, J shed 4 bases, and the junction held 3 bases outside the gene matches. The CDR3 runs 14 residues.

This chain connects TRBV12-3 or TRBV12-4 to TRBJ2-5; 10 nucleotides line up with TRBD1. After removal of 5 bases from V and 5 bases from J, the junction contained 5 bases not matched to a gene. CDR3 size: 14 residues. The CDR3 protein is CASSTGTGVETQYF. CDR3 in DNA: TGTGCCAGCAGTACCGGGACAGGGGTTGAGACCCAGTACTTC.